The 16 T cell receptor beta chains in this list originate from one sample, sequenced in a study of blood T cells in healthy people across ages. With a J-beta primer mix and a sample-barcoded 5' primer, a second PCR ran about 6 to 11 cycles. TCRdb redid the calling of the 5' RACE reads with MiXCR, one entry per CDR3 protein. The table has around 650,000 distinct CDR3 sequences, 32% seen once. The sample consisted of blood. These TCRs come from a woman of 80 years or more in good health.

This clonotype showed up just a few times. The CDR3 region is CASSHYQGGAFF. DNA of the CDR3: TGTGCCAGCAGCCATTATCAGGGGGGAGCTTTCTTT. The chain recombines TRBV3-1 with TRBJ1-1; 7 positions match TRBD1. The CDR3 length is 12 residues. Looked up from germline, CDR1 is LGHDT and CDR2 is YNNKEL (reference sequence). V gave up 3 bases and J gave up 10 bases; unmatched junction bases: 5.

V usage is TRBV18 and J usage is TRBJ2-5, with 7 positions matching TRBD1. CDR3 length: 12 amino acids. V gave up 5 bases and J gave up 11 bases; unmatched junction bases: 8. Germline V gene lookup returns CDR1 KGHSH and CDR2 LQKENI. CDR3: CASSESGGEQYF. The CDR3 DNA is TGTGCCAGCTCAGAGTCAGGGGGAGAGCAGTACTTC.

As concerns this clonotype: A much larger clone differs from this one at a single base, so this may be a read error. The genes are TRBV5-1 and TRBJ2-5; weak D call: TRBD2 (6 bases). The CDR3 is 12 residues long. The V gene lost 7 bases and the J gene lost 11 bases, with 18 bases spanning the gap. Per germline, CDR1 SGHRS and CDR2 YFSETQ. This CDR3 reads CASGRLDDEQYF. In DNA form, the CDR3 reads TGCGCCAGCGGACGACTAGACGATGAGCAGTACTTC.

This clonotype occurred many times. V is TRBV7-2 and J is TRBJ1-5, with TRBD1 matching over 9 bases. This CDR3 has 15 amino acids. With V trimmed by 5 bases and J by 1 base, 3 bases remained unmatched. Germline V gene lookup returns CDR1 SGHTA and CDR2 FQGNSA. CDR3 bases: TGTGCCAGCAGCGAGGGACAGGGAAGCAATCAGCCCCAGCATTTT. Translated: CASSEGQGSNQPQHF.

The J gene is TRBJ1-6, the V gene TRBV19; D remains ambiguous. Trimming removed 5 bases at V and 11 bases at J, with 22 bases between. CDR3 size: 16 residues. Germline values: CDR1 LNHDA, CDR2 SQIVND (reference sequence). The chain's CDR3 is CASSAGLSTGDPPLHF. The CDR3, as DNA: TGTGCCAGTAGTGCCGGACTCAGCACTGGTGATCCACCCCTCCACTTT.

This clonotype came up many times. The chain's CDR3 is CSARVLETGGYEQYF. The CDR3 DNA reads TGCAGTGCTAGAGTTCTAGAGACAGGGGGCTACGAGCAGTACTTC. The V and J genes are TRBV20-1 and TRBJ2-7; 9 bases line up with TRBD1. V lost 1 base, J lost 3 bases, and 7 bases stayed unmatched. This CDR3 spans 15 amino acids. The germline gives CDR1 DFQATT, CDR2 SNEGSKA (reference sequence).

The V call is TRBV4-2, the J call TRBJ2-5; D call uncertain. This CDR3 is built from 14 residues. V lost 2 bases and J 3 bases, leaving 10 bases between the germline ends. CDR1 and CDR2 (germline): LGHNA, YNFKEQ. The CDR3 nucleotides read TGTGCCAGCAGCCAAACCGGACGAGAAGAGACCCAGTACTTC. Translated: CASSQTGREETQYF.

This clonotype was counted at least ten times. The chain combines TRBV20-1 with TRBJ2-7; perhaps TRBD2 as D (6 bases). CDR1 is DFQATT, CDR2 SNEGSKA, per germline (reference sequence). Trimming cost V 3 bases and J 5 bases, with 17 bases left between them. The CDR3 is 14 amino acids. The CDR3 region is CSASYGGVYDEQYF. Here the CDR3 DNA reads TGCAGTGCTAGTTACGGGGGTGTCTACGACGAGCAGTACTTC.

The sample holds many counts of this clonotype. This chain joins TRBV7-2 and TRBJ2-7, with 9 bases matching TRBD1. CDR1 is SGHTA, CDR2 FQGNSA, per germline. The CDR3 runs 15 residues. Trimming removed 0 bases from V and 6 bases from J; junction bases left unmatched: 6. This CDR3 reads CASSLATGGYAEQYF. CDR3 DNA sequence: TGTGCCAGCAGCTTAGCTACAGGGGGCTATGCCGAGCAGTACTTC.

The chain links TRBV4-2 to TRBJ2-5; D remains unclear. The germline V and J ends were trimmed by 1 base and 1 base, with 10 bases remaining between them. The germline gives CDR1 LGHNA, CDR2 YNFKEQ. This CDR3 contains 15 residues. CDR3 sequence reads: CASSQGVKSQETQYF. CDR3 bases: TGTGCCAGCAGCCAAGGCGTTAAGTCCCAAGAGACCCAGTACTTC.

This clonotype showed up many times. The chain recombines TRBV15 with TRBJ2-2, with D possibly TRBD2 on 7 matching bases. CDR1 is LNHNV, CDR2 YYDKDF, per germline (reference sequence). Trimming removed 5 bases at V and 0 bases at J, with 13 bases between. The CDR3 length is 16 residues. CDR3 region: CATSPRGGANTGELFF. The CDR3 coding sequence is TGTGCCACCAGCCCTAGGGGGGGGGCGAACACCGGGGAGCTGTTTTTT.

There are a few counts of this clonotype. J is TRBJ2-2 and V is TRBV19; tentative D call: TRBD1 (6 bases). Germline V lookup: CDR1 LNHDA, CDR2 SQIVND (reference sequence). This CDR3 spans 14 amino acids. With 7 bases removed from V and 0 bases from J, the gap between germline ends came to 9 bases. The CDR3 bases are TGTGCCAGTAAACACAGGGCGAACACCGGGGAGCTGTTTTTT. This sequence encodes CASKHRANTGELFF. The entire variable domain, with the rest obtained from reference TRBV19 and TRBJ2-2, is as follows: DGGITQSPKYLFRKEGQNVTLSCEQNLNHDAMYWYRQDPGQGLRLIYYSQIVNDFQKGDIAEGYSVSREKKESFPLTVTSAQKNPTAFYLCASKHRANTGELFFGEGSRLTVL.

In this sample, this clonotype turned up once. V gene TRBV20-1 combines with J gene TRBJ1-1, with D possibly TRBD1 on 5 matching bases. The germline gives CDR1 DFQATT, CDR2 SNEGSKA (reference sequence). V lost 7 bases and J lost 0, with 12 bases in between. CDR3 length equals 13 residues. CDR3 nucleotide sequence: TGCAGTGTGAGGGGCACCCTGAACACTGAAGCTTTCTTT. It translates to CSVRGTLNTEAFF.

In the case of this clonotype: This clone may be a read error of a much larger clone one base away. This chain joins TRBV10-3 and TRBJ1-2; possibly TRBD1 for D (6 bases). Germline V gene lookup returns CDR1 ENHRY and CDR2 SYGVKD. The CDR3 length is 13 residues. CDR3 sequence reads: CAISDRQGYGYIF. The DNA of the CDR3 is TGTGCCATCAGTGATCGCCAGGGGTATGGCTACATCTTC.

This clonotype showed up many times. This sequence joins TRBV27 and TRBJ2-1, with TRBD2 matching 7 bases. The J segment lost 2 bases and the V segment lost 3 bases, leaving 13 bases of the junction unmatched. This CDR3 is built from 18 residues. Germline lookup yields CDR1 MNHEY and CDR2 SMNVEV (reference sequence). CDR3 amino acids: CASSFVRPAGITYNEQFF. CDR3 nucleotide sequence: TGTGCCAGCAGTTTTGTACGCCCAGCGGGGATCACCTACAATGAGCAGTTCTTC.

This clonotype has at least ten counts. The genes are TRBV27 and TRBJ2-3; D unclear. Trimming took 8 bases from V and 0 from J, leaving 15 bases between them. Germline V gives CDR1 MNHEY, CDR2 SMNVEV (reference sequence). There are 15 residues in the CDR3. The DNA of the CDR3 is TGTGCCAGCTACCAGGACGGCCCTAGCACAGATACGCAGTATTTT. Translated, it gives CASYQDGPSTDTQYF.